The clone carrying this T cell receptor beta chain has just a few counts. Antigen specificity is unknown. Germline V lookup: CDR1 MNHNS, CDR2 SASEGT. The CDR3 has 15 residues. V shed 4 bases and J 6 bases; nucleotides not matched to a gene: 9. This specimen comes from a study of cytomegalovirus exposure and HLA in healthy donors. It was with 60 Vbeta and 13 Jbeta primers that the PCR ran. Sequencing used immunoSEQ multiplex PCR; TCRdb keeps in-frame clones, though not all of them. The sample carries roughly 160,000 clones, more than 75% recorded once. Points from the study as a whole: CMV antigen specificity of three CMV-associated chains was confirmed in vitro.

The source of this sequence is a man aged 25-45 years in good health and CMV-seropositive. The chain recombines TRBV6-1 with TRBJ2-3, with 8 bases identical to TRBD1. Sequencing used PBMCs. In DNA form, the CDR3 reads TGTGCCAGCAGTGGACAGGGGATCTGGTTGGATACGCAGTATTTT. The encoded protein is CASSGQGIWLDTQYF.